Presented here are 21 T cell receptor beta chains from one specimen sequenced in a study of shared clonotypes between healthy human individuals. Using immunoSEQ multiplex PCR, the repertoire was profiled, and TCRdb retains in-frame clones only, with some absent. The repertoire holds around 1.1 million clones, approximately 77% seen once, with approximately 0.9% in the top ten. Input material: memory CD4+ T cells from PBMCs. Stated subset: CD45RA-negative fraction. These receptor sequences come from a man younger than 35 in good health. Some clones in this sample may be carry-over from other donors' samples.

The gene calls are TRBV29-1 and TRBJ2-7; possibly TRBD2 for D (6 bases). Trimming left V 5 bases short and J 2 bases short, with 19 bases between. This CDR3 has 15 residues. CDR1 is SQVTM and CDR2 is ANQGSEA in the germline V gene. The CDR3 loop is CSVTTTGLSTYEQYF. CDR3 sequence (DNA): TGCAGCGTTACCACCACGGGACTCTCTACCTACGAGCAGTACTTC.

The rearrangement joins TRBV7-9 to TRBJ2-1; the D gene is possibly TRBD2 (6 bases). This CDR3 comprises 13 residues. The germline gives CDR1 SEHNR, CDR2 FQNEAQ (reference sequence). In DNA, the CDR3 is TGTGCTACTCGCAGGGACTTATACAATGAGCAGTTCTTC. Protein: CATRRDLYNEQFF.

The chain joins TRBV5-1 to TRBJ1-1; the D gene is possibly TRBD1 (6 bases). This CDR3 contains 15 residues. CDR1 and CDR2 from the germline V gene are SGHRS and YFSETQ. With 1 base removed from V and 4 bases from J, the gap between germline ends came to 14 bases. The CDR3 DNA reads TGCGCCAGCAGCTTGTTTCAGGGGAAGAGCACTGAAGCTTTCTTT. This sequence encodes CASSLFQGKSTEAFF.

V gene TRBV5-1 combines with J gene TRBJ2-4; 13 bases match TRBD2. The CDR3 loop spans 16 amino acids. Germline V gene data show CDR1 as SGHRS and CDR2 as YFSETQ. V gave up 4 bases and J gave up 8 bases; unmatched junction bases: 9. The CDR3 region is CASSEGLAGSADIQYF. The CDR3 DNA is TGCGCCAGCAGCGAGGGACTAGCGGGATCGGCGGACATTCAGTACTTC.

The chain has TRBV5-1 and TRBJ2-3; D gene unclear. Deletions cut 2 bases from V and 0 bases from J, with 7 bases between. Germline V gene data show CDR1 as SGHRS and CDR2 as YFSETQ. This CDR3 spans 14 amino acids. Here the CDR3 reads CASSFGISTDTQYF. In DNA form, the CDR3 reads TGCGCCAGCAGCTTCGGCATTAGCACAGATACGCAGTATTTT.

A single count supports this clone. A far larger clone is one nucleotide away, so this likely arose from a read error. The sample carries other DNA sequences with the same CDR3. The chain combines TRBV4-1 with TRBJ2-2; D remains ambiguous. CDR1 and CDR2 from the germline V gene are MGHRA and YSYEKL. The CDR3 consists of 17 residues. V was shortened by 0 bases and J by 4 bases, with 15 bases between the two germline ends. In nucleotides, the CDR3 is TGCGCCAGCAGCCAAGAGGTTCGTGTCGGGTTCACCGGGGAGCTGTTTTTT. This translates into CASSQEVRVGFTGELFF.

This clone has only one observation. This sequence joins TRBV11-3 and TRBJ1-2; 7 bases are shared with TRBD1. Trimming cost V 5 bases and J 5 bases; bases outside gene matches: 8. CDR3 length equals 14 residues. The germline V gene encodes CDR1 SGHNT and CDR2 YENEEA. The CDR3, as DNA: TGTGCCAGCAGCCTCCGGGACAGCCTATATGGCTACACCTTC. Amino acids: CASSLRDSLYGYTF.

The CDR3 here is CASSSRTSDYGYTF. The CDR3 region has the DNA TGTGCCAGCAGCTCCCGGACCTCGGACTATGGCTACACCTTC. V usage is TRBV7-8 and J usage is TRBJ1-2; D is ambiguous. This CDR3 spans 14 amino acids. In germline, CDR1 is SGHVS, CDR2 FQNEAQ. Trimming removed 4 bases at V and 3 bases at J, with 12 bases between.

The chain has TRBV29-1 and TRBJ1-1; no reliable D call. The germline V gene encodes CDR1 SQVTM and CDR2 ANQGSEA. Trimming cost V 6 bases and J 1 base, with 15 bases left between them. CDR3 size: 14 residues. CDR3 region: CSVSFGQRNTEAFF. The CDR3 nucleotides are TGCAGCGTATCTTTTGGCCAGAGGAACACTGAAGCTTTCTTT.

Details on this clone: With only one base between it and a far larger clone, this is likely a read error. The identical CDR3 is also encoded by other nucleotide sequences in the sample. V usage is TRBV7-8 and J usage is TRBJ2-7; D ambiguous. There are 15 residues in the CDR3. Per germline, CDR1 SGHVS and CDR2 FQNEAQ. The CDR3 DNA is TGTGCCAGCAGTTTCCTCCGCTACTCACCCTACGAACAGTACTTC. Its protein is CASSFLRYSPYEQYF. Filled out from reference TRBV7-8 and TRBJ2-7, the complete variable domain reads GAGVSQSPRYKVAKRGQDVALRCDPISGHVSLFWYQQALGQGPEFLTYFQNEAQLDKSGLPSDRFFAERPEGSVSTLKIQRTQQEDSAVYLCASSFLRYSPYEQYFGPGTRLTVT.

The gene calls are TRBV4-3 and TRBJ1-2; D ambiguous. CDR3 size: 16 residues. Trimming left V 1 base short and J 2 bases short, with 14 bases between. Germline-derived CDR1 and CDR2 are LGHNA and YSLEER. CDR3 loop: CASSQGSGRVNYGYTF. The CDR3 DNA reads TGCGCCAGCAGCCAAGGATCGGGTAGGGTCAACTATGGCTACACCTTC.

This rearrangement joins TRBV7-8 to TRBJ2-7; D is unresolved. The CDR3 has 14 residues. V lost 2 bases to trimming and J lost 2 bases, with 10 bases between them. The germline CDR1 and CDR2 sequences are SGHVS and FQNEAQ. As DNA, the CDR3 is TGTGCCAGCAGCTTAACGTCGGGCCCCTACGAGCAGTACTTC. Translation gives CASSLTSGPYEQYF.

The chain links TRBV10-1 to TRBJ2-2, with D possibly matching TRBD1 (6 bases). This CDR3 is 16 amino acids long. Trimming shortened V by 5 bases and J by 1 base, and 14 bases separated the two germline ends. Germline CDR1 reads WNHNN; CDR2 reads SYGVQD (reference sequence). The CDR3 reads CASSHRTVKNTGELFF. CDR3 sequence (DNA): TGCGCCAGCAGTCACCGGACAGTTAAGAACACCGGGGAGCTGTTTTTT.

This rearrangement joins TRBV28 to TRBJ2-7; the match to TRBD1 covers 9 bases. Germline V CDR1 and CDR2: MDHEN, SYDVKM. The V gene end was trimmed by 7 bases and the J gene end by 1 base; junction bases not matched to a gene: 5. The CDR3 extends over 14 amino acids. CDR3 DNA: TGTGCCAGCACCTCTGGACAGGGGTCCTACGAGCAGTACTTC. Amino acid sequence: CASTSGQGSYEQYF.

The genes are TRBV30 and TRBJ2-3; D not resolved. CDR3 size: 13 residues. Trimming removed 1 base from V and 2 bases from J, with 7 bases in between. The germline V gene encodes CDR1 GTSNPN and CDR2 SVGIG (reference sequence). The CDR3 region is CAWSGRITDTQYF. The CDR3 nucleotides read TGTGCCTGGAGTGGTCGGATCACAGATACGCAGTATTTT.

This sequence joins TRBV7-6 and TRBJ2-7; D not certain. Germline CDR1 reads SGHVS; CDR2 reads FNYEAQ. Trimming removed 8 bases at V and 5 bases at J, with 16 bases between. The CDR3 is 13 amino acids. The CDR3 DNA reads as TGTGCCAGCGCAACTACACCTTCTAACGAGCAGTACTTC. Protein: CASATTPSNEQYF.

V and J are TRBV14 and TRBJ2-3; no definite D call. CDR1 is SGHDN and CDR2 is FVKESK in the germline V gene. This CDR3 spans 13 amino acids. V shed 1 base and J shed 2 bases, with 4 bases lying between them. CDR3 in amino acids: CASSQGDTDTQYF. The CDR3 DNA reads as TGTGCCAGCAGCCAAGGCGACACAGATACGCAGTATTTT.

V is TRBV6-5 and J is TRBJ1-1; tentatively, D is TRBD1 (5 bases). Germline V gene lookup returns CDR1 MNHEY and CDR2 SVGAGI. The CDR3 loop spans 14 amino acids. V lost 6 bases, J lost 3 bases, and 14 bases lay in between. The CDR3 nucleotides are TGTGCCAGCAGCCCCCCTGGGGCGCACACTGAAGCTTTCTTT. As protein: CASSPPGAHTEAFF.

The chain links TRBV19 to TRBJ1-1; TRBD1 matches 9 bases. V lost 6 bases to trimming and J lost 6 bases; unmatched junction nucleotides: 5. The CDR3 loop spans 13 amino acids. Per the germline V gene, CDR1 is LNHDA and CDR2 is SQIVND (reference sequence). The CDR3 coding sequence is TGTGCCAGTAGGGACAGGGGCTCCCCTGAAGCTTTCTTT. Protein product: CASRDRGSPEAFF.

The chain joins TRBV30 to TRBJ1-4, with D perhaps matching TRBD1 (6 bases). Looked up from germline, CDR1 is GTSNPN and CDR2 is SVGIG (reference sequence). V lost 3 bases, J lost 3 bases, and 14 bases lay in between. The CDR3 length is 15 residues. The CDR3 sequence: CAWRPTGISNEKLFF. The CDR3 region has the DNA TGTGCCTGGAGACCCACAGGGATCTCTAATGAAAAACTGTTTTTT. The complete variable domain, with remaining parts taken from reference TRBV30 and TRBJ1-4, reads SQTIHQWPATLVQPVGSPLSLECTVEGTSNPNLYWYRQAAGRGLQLLFYSVGIGQISSEVPQNLSASRPQDRQFILSSKKLLLSDSGFYLCAWRPTGISNEKLFFGSGTQLSVL.

V usage is TRBV5-1 and J usage is TRBJ1-2, with TRBD1 identical over 9 bases. V shed 0 bases and J 7 bases; nucleotides not matched to a gene: 7. This CDR3 contains 15 residues. Germline CDR1 is SGHRS and CDR2 is YFSETQ. The CDR3 DNA follows: TGCGCCAGCAGCTTGGCACCGGGACAGGGATTTGGCTACACCTTC. This translates into CASSLAPGQGFGYTF.